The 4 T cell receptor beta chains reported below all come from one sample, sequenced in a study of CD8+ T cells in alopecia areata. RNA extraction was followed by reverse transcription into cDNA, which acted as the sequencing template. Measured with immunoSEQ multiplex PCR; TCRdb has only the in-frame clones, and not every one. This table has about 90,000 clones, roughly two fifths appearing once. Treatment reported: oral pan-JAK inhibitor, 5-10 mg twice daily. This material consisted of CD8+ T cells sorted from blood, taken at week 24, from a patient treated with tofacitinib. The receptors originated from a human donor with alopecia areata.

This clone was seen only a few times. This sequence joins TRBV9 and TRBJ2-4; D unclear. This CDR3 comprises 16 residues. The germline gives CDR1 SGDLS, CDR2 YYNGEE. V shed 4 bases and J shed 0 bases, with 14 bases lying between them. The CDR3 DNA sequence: TGTGCCAGCAGCCCCCGAGGAGCTCTAGCCAAAAACATTCAGTACTTC. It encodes CASSPRGALAKNIQYF.

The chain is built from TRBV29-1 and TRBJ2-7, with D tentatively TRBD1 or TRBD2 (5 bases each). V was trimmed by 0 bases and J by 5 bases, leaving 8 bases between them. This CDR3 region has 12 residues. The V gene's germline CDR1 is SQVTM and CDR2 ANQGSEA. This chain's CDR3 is CSVEDGDDEQYF. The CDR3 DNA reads TGCAGCGTTGAAGATGGGGACGACGAGCAGTACTTC.

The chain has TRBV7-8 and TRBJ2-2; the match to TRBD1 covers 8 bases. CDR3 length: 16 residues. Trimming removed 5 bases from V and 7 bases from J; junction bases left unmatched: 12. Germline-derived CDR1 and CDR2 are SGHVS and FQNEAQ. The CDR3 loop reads CASSQSDRGIGGELFF. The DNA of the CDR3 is TGTGCCAGCAGCCAAAGCGACAGGGGAATAGGCGGGGAGCTGTTTTTT.

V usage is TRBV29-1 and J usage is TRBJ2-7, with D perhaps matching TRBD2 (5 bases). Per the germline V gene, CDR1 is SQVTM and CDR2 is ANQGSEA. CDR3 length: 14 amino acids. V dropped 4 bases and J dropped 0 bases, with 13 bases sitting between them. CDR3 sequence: CSVVLGESSYEQYF. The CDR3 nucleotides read TGCAGCGTTGTTCTCGGGGAGAGCTCCTACGAGCAGTACTTC.